Each of the 12 T cell receptor beta chains below was sequenced from the same sample in a study of T cell responses to AZD1222 COVID-19 vaccine. The data were produced by immunoSEQ multiplex PCR, yet TCRdb's version contains in-frame clones alone and is incomplete. The sample lists roughly 120,000 clones; 70% to 90% were seen once. This sample comprised peripheral blood, obtained 28 days after the second AZD1222 dose. The receptor source for this set is an adult who received the AZD1222 COVID-19 vaccine.

The rearrangement uses TRBV29-1 and TRBJ2-1; 7 bases are a match to TRBD1. This CDR3 region has 14 residues. Germline CDR1 and CDR2: SQVTM and ANQGSEA. The V and J ends lost 4 bases and 5 bases, in that order; junction bases with no gene match: 8. In DNA, the CDR3 is TGCAGCGTTGCAGGGACAGCAAGTCACAATGAGCAGTTCTTC. Translating it yields CSVAGTASHNEQFF.

Here the CDR3 DNA reads TGTGCCAGCAGCCAAGGGCTTACGACAGCGCACCAGCCCCAGCATTTT. This encodes CASSQGLTTAHQPQHF. The chain has TRBV4-2 and TRBJ1-5; the D gene is possibly TRBD1 (5 bases). The germline V and J ends were trimmed by 1 base and 7 bases, with 17 bases remaining between them. The V gene's germline CDR1 is LGHNA and CDR2 YNFKEQ. This CDR3 spans 16 amino acids.

The chain recombines TRBV5-1 with TRBJ2-3; D is unresolved. This CDR3 has 14 amino acids. Between the trimmed V and J ends, which lost 0 bases and 0 bases, there was a span of 5 bases. In germline, CDR1 is SGHRS, CDR2 YFSETQ. In DNA form, the CDR3 reads TGCGCCAGCAGCTTGGGTCAGAGCACAGATACGCAGTATTTT. This sequence encodes CASSLGQSTDTQYF.

V gene TRBV20-1 combines with J gene TRBJ1-4, with D uncertain. Germline CDR1 reads DFQATT; CDR2 reads SNEGSKA (reference sequence). The CDR3 consists of 11 residues. Trimming shortened V by 6 bases and J by 8 bases, and 10 bases separated the two germline ends. The CDR3 here is CSAGHSEKLFF. CDR3 sequence (DNA): TGCAGTGCCGGGCACAGCGAAAAACTGTTTTTT.

J is TRBJ1-3 and V is TRBV18; 8 positions match TRBD1. Losses at the gene ends were 5 bases for V and 2 bases for J; bases not matched to a gene: 5. The CDR3 runs to 15 residues. CDR1 is KGHSH, CDR2 LQKENI, per germline. This chain's CDR3 is CASSTTQGAGNTIYF. The CDR3 DNA reads TGTGCCAGCTCAACGACACAGGGGGCTGGAAACACCATATATTTT.

This chain connects TRBV28 to TRBJ2-5; 8 bases align to TRBD2. The length of the CDR3 is 14 residues. The ends lost 6 bases at V and 4 bases at J; junction bases unmatched: 7. Germline loops: CDR1 MDHEN, CDR2 SYDVKM. The CDR3 here is CASRIGGVVETQYF. The CDR3 DNA reads as TGTGCCAGCAGAATCGGGGGGGTAGTAGAGACCCAGTACTTC. The full variable domain, rest sourced from reference TRBV28 and TRBJ2-5, is DVKVTQSSRYLVKRTGEKVFLECVQDMDHENMFWYRQDPGLGLRLIYFSYDVKMKEKGDIPEGYSVSREKKERFSLILESASTNQTSMYLCASRIGGVVETQYFGPGTRLLVL.

This chain joins TRBV15 and TRBJ2-1; D perhaps matches TRBD2 (6 bases). CDR3 length: 14 amino acids. CDR1 and CDR2 (germline): LNHNV, YYDKDF (reference sequence). The ends were cut back, 0 bases at V and 10 bases at J, with 13 bases in the middle. The CDR3 bases are TGTGCCACCAGCAGAGATCTTGCGGGGAACGAGCAGTTCTTC. Translated, it gives CATSRDLAGNEQFF.

The chain couples TRBV28 to TRBJ1-4, with TRBD1 as a possible D gene (5 bases). Germline CDR1 is MDHEN and CDR2 is SYDVKM. V was pared by 8 bases and J by 7 bases, with 17 bases between. There are 14 residues in the CDR3. CDR3 in DNA: TGTGCCAGCGGTGGAGGGACTACGGGTGAAAAACTGTTTTTT. Amino acid sequence: CASGGGTTGEKLFF.

This chain uses TRBV9 with TRBJ2-5; TRBD1 matches 7 bases. Germline V CDR1 and CDR2: SGDLS, YYNGEE. There are 15 residues in the CDR3. V was clipped by 3 bases and J by 0 bases; unmatched bases: 5. The CDR3 sequence is CASSARQGNQETQYF. DNA of the CDR3: TGTGCCAGCAGCGCTCGACAGGGTAACCAAGAGACCCAGTACTTC.

A single count supports this clone. J is TRBJ1-3 and V is TRBV6-2 or TRBV6-3; D unclear. Germline CDR1 is MNHEY and CDR2 is SVGEGT. The ends were cut back, 2 bases at V and 0 bases at J, with 8 bases in the middle. The CDR3 sequence is 15 residues long. The chain's CDR3 is CASSYRAGSGNTIYF. Here the CDR3 DNA reads TGTGCCAGCAGTTACAGGGCAGGCTCTGGAAACACCATATATTTT.

This clone occurred once. The chain combines TRBV5-1 with TRBJ1-2; tentatively, D is TRBD1 (5 bases). The CDR3 length is 13 residues. The V end lost 4 bases, the J end lost 5 bases, and 12 bases lay between the germline ends. Germline lookup yields CDR1 SGHRS and CDR2 YFSETQ. This chain's CDR3 is CASSPRDGYGYTF. CDR3 in DNA: TGCGCCAGCAGCCCCCGGGACGGTTATGGCTACACCTTC.

The chain combines TRBV6-2 or TRBV6-3 with TRBJ1-5, with TRBD1 matching 9 bases. J was trimmed by 2 bases and V by 2 bases; bases with no gene match: 4. The germline V gene has CDR1 MNHEY and CDR2 SVGEGT. The CDR3 sequence is 16 residues long. CDR3 protein: CASSYGDRAGNQPQHF. Here the CDR3 DNA reads TGTGCCAGCAGTTACGGGGACAGGGCTGGCAATCAGCCCCAGCATTTT.